This T cell receptor (beta chain) is from a study of radiotherapy plus CTLA-4 blockade in lung cancer. Study background: There were objective responses in roughly 18% of patients, and around 31% had disease control.

Produced via immunoSEQ multiplex PCR; TCRdb's table is partial and in-frame only. The repertoire consists of approximately 39,000 clones, with roughly 72% occurring once and the leading ten covering about a tenth. Study results and limitations: Response, reportedly, was best predicted by interferon-beta along with early blood T cell clone dynamics.

Focal radiation was given together with CTLA-4 blockade (ipilimumab) to patients with chemo-refractory metastatic non-small-cell lung cancer. A word on this clone: What it binds is unknown.

The material was peripheral blood, obtained from a patient treated with radiotherapy plus ipilimumab. The TCR originated in a human donor with non-small cell lung cancer who had stable disease on radiotherapy plus ipilimumab.

CDR3 sequence: CAWSWTAGYTF. The DNA of the CDR3 is TGTGCCTGGAGCTGGACAGCTGGCTACACCTTC. The V gene is TRBV30, the J gene TRBJ1-2, with a tentative D call TRBD1 (6 bases). The length of the CDR3 is 11 residues. In germline, CDR1 is GTSNPN, CDR2 SVGIG (reference sequence). V was cut by 3 bases and J by 7 bases, with 9 bases left in between.